In its sample, the clone carrying this T cell receptor beta chain was seen a few times. This sample stems from a study of blood T cell repertoires in COVID-19. Study-level background: Acute-phase and convalescent COVID-19 samples originated in the United States, Italy and Spain. PBMCs, B-cell-depleted T cells, or T cells provided the cDNA or gDNA that made up the material.

The method was immunoSEQ multiplex PCR; TCRdb's version includes in-frame clones alone and lacks a portion of them. The sample yields 450,000 to 600,000 clones, approximately 86% seen once. Researchers sorted participants into cohorts using their self-reported clinical history. Cohort 3 donors counted as recovered after two negative PCRs, clearance, or resolved symptoms. Germline V CDR1 and CDR2: LNHNV, YYDKDF (reference sequence). The CDR3 covers 13 residues. V dropped 5 bases and J dropped 2 bases, with 9 bases sitting between them. The TCR comes from a woman aged 18-35 years who had recovered from COVID-19. Sequencing was done on a sample of PBMCs or T cells enriched from blood (not recorded which). V is TRBV15 and J is TRBJ1-1, with a tentative D call TRBD1 (5 bases). The CDR3 DNA reads as TGTGCCACCAGCGTCAGGGAAAACACTGAAGCTTTCTTT. As protein: CATSVRENTEAFF.